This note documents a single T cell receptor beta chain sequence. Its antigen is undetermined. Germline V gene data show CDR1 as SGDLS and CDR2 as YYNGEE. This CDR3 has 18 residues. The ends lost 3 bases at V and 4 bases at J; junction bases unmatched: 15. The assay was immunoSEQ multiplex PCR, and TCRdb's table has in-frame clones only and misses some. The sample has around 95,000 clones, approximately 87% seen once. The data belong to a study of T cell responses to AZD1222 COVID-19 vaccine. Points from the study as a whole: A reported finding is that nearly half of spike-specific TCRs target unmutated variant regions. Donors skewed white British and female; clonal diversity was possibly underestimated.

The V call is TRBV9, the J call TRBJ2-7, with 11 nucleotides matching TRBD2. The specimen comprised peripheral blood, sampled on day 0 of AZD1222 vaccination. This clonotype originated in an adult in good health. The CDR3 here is CASSEGSGRGKIRYEQYF. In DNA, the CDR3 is TGTGCCAGCAGCGAGGGTAGCGGGAGGGGGAAGATTCGGTACGAGCAGTACTTC.